These 30 T cell receptor beta chains came from one sample sequenced in a study of response to subunit inactivated influenza vaccine. TCRdb recomputed calls from the RT-PCR reads with MiXCR, one row per CDR3 protein. The sample records approximately 250,000 distinct CDR3 sequences, 9% to 15% being singletons. The sequenced sample was non-naive T cells sorted from PBMCs, obtained 14 to 15 days before vaccination. These receptors came from a man in his fifties who received an inactivated influenza vaccine.

This clonotype was found a few times. The chain employs TRBV19 and TRBJ2-7, with D possibly TRBD1 on 6 matching bases. This CDR3 has 13 amino acids. Trimming removed 3 bases at V and 3 bases at J, with 9 bases between. The germline gives CDR1 LNHDA, CDR2 SQIVND (reference sequence). CDR3 sequence reads: CASSIKGGYEQYF. CDR3 nucleotides: TGTGCCAGTAGTATTAAAGGGGGCTACGAGCAGTACTTC.

This clonotype was picked up one time. The rearrangement links TRBV6-6 to TRBJ2-7, with 7 bases fitting TRBD1. With V trimmed by 6 bases and J by 4 bases, 9 bases remained unmatched. CDR1 and CDR2 from the germline V gene are MNHNY and SVGAGI (reference sequence). This CDR3 comprises 14 residues. CDR3: CASRDSGTAYEQYF. CDR3 coding DNA: TGTGCCAGCAGGGATTCCGGGACAGCGTACGAGCAGTACTTC.

The chain combines TRBV14 with TRBJ2-5; D is possibly TRBD1 (5 bases). Trimming stripped 1 base from V and 5 bases from J, with 11 bases between. Germline CDR1 reads SGHDN; CDR2 reads FVKESK. This CDR3 has 14 amino acids. CDR3 nucleotide sequence: TGTGCCAGCAGCCAAGTAGGGGCTGGGGAGACCCAGTACTTC. Residues: CASSQVGAGETQYF.

The chain is built from TRBV11-2 and TRBJ2-1; the match to TRBD2 covers 11 bases. J was trimmed by 4 bases and V by 5 bases; bases with no gene match: 10. CDR3 size: 17 residues. Germline CDR1 and CDR2: SGHAT and FQNNGV. CDR3 sequence: CASSGATSGTGYNEQFF. CDR3 bases: TGTGCCAGCAGCGGCGCGACTAGCGGGACTGGGTACAATGAGCAGTTCTTC.

This clonotype came up many times. The chain combines TRBV7-8 with TRBJ1-1; D uncertain. This CDR3 spans 14 amino acids. Germline-derived CDR1 and CDR2 are SGHVS and FQNEAQ. V was pared by 5 bases and J by 2 bases, with 12 bases between. CDR3 in amino acids: CASSPITGNTEAFF. CDR3 nucleotide sequence: TGTGCCAGCAGCCCGATTACGGGAAACACTGAAGCTTTCTTT.

This clonotype occurred a few times. The V gene is TRBV9, the J gene TRBJ2-3; TRBD2 matches 7 bases. V shed 0 bases and J 10 bases; nucleotides not matched to a gene: 8. Germline values: CDR1 SGDLS, CDR2 YYNGEE. The CDR3 loop spans 14 amino acids. The CDR3 spells CASSVAGEGGAQYF. CDR3 DNA sequence: TGTGCCAGCAGCGTAGCGGGGGAGGGCGGGGCGCAGTATTTT.

Many counts were recorded for this clonotype. This chain uses TRBV2 with TRBJ1-5; D ambiguous. From germline, CDR1 is SNHLY and CDR2 FYNNEI. The V and J ends lost 4 bases and 2 bases respectively, with 12 bases between them. The CDR3 consists of 15 residues. The CDR3 sequence is CASSAQTHGNQPQHF. The CDR3 coding sequence is TGTGCCAGCAGTGCCCAGACCCATGGCAATCAGCCCCAGCATTTT.

This clonotype was seen more than once but under ten times. The rearrangement joins TRBV7-2 to TRBJ2-3, with D maybe TRBD1 (6 bases). This CDR3 spans 17 amino acids. The V gene lost 0 bases and the J gene lost 6 bases, with 19 bases spanning the gap. The germline gives CDR1 SGHTA, CDR2 FQGNSA. CDR3 protein: CASSLARSPFGGDTQYF. The CDR3 DNA is TGTGCCAGCAGCTTAGCGCGGAGTCCCTTTGGGGGCGATACGCAGTATTTT.

With respect to this clonotype: The junction and the germline gene differ at one end; a read error may be behind it. V and J are TRBV20-1 and TRBJ2-3; no definite D call. Germline V gives CDR1 DFQATT, CDR2 SNEGSKA (reference sequence). The CDR3 sequence is 12 residues long. Written as DNA, the CDR3 is TGCAGTTCTAGAGATTGGACAGATACGCAGTATTTT. This translates into CSSRDWTDTQYF.

V gene TRBV4-2 combines with J gene TRBJ2-7; D gene uncertain. V gave up 3 bases and J gave up 1 base, with 7 bases separating them. Germline V gives CDR1 LGHNA, CDR2 YNFKEQ. The length of the CDR3 is 13 residues. The CDR3 DNA follows: TGTGCCAGCAGCCAGGGGATATCCTACGAGCAGTACTTC. This encodes CASSQGISYEQYF.

Many counts were recorded for this clonotype. The chain has TRBV10-3 and TRBJ2-1; D not certain. Germline lookup yields CDR1 ENHRY and CDR2 SYGVKD. This CDR3 comprises 16 residues. V lost 0 bases and J lost 1, with 10 bases in between. CDR3 coding DNA: TGTGCCATCAGTGAGTCGACGGGTCGATCCTACAATGAGCAGTTCTTC. Its translation is CAISESTGRSYNEQFF.

This clonotype showed up just a few times. The rearrangement links TRBV28 to TRBJ1-2, with 7 bases that match TRBD1. Germline loops: CDR1 MDHEN, CDR2 SYDVKM. V trimming: 2 bases; J trimming: 7 bases; junction bases outside the gene matches: 10. CDR3 length equals 15 residues. The CDR3: CASSLLAAGGSGYTF. CDR3 in DNA: TGTGCCAGCAGTTTACTGGCGGCAGGGGGTTCTGGCTACACCTTC.

This clonotype showed up just a few times. The V call is TRBV3-1, the J call TRBJ2-1; 7 bases line up with TRBD1. The CDR3 runs 16 residues. V was clipped by 0 bases and J by 12 bases; unmatched bases: 14. Germline V gene data show CDR1 as LGHDT and CDR2 as YNNKEL (reference sequence). Written as DNA, the CDR3 is TGTGCCAGCAGCCAAGAGTCGCTTACAGGGGCTGTATGGCAGTTCTTC. This codes for CASSQESLTGAVWQFF.

This clonotype showed up just a few times. The gene calls are TRBV7-2 and TRBJ2-5; D gene uncertain. The CDR3 covers 14 residues. Trimming left V 2 bases short and J 5 bases short, with 12 bases between. Looked up from germline, CDR1 is SGHTA and CDR2 is FQGNSA. CDR3 region: CASSLPGHGETQYF. CDR3 bases: TGTGCCAGCAGCTTACCTGGGCACGGGGAGACCCAGTACTTC.

The chain combines TRBV7-2 with TRBJ2-7; the match to TRBD1 covers 8 bases. Germline V gene lookup returns CDR1 SGHTA and CDR2 FQGNSA. This CDR3 has 14 amino acids. After removal of 6 bases from V and 4 bases from J, the junction contained 8 bases not matched to a gene. In DNA, the CDR3 is TGTGCCAGCAGACCCTCGGACAGGGCATACGAGCAGTACTTC. Amino acid sequence: CASRPSDRAYEQYF.

The V call is TRBV5-6, the J call TRBJ2-5, with 7 bases aligning to TRBD2. Germline-derived CDR1 and CDR2 are SGHDT and YYEEEE. The CDR3 is made up of 15 amino acids. V shed 4 bases and J 2 bases; nucleotides not matched to a gene: 8. CDR3 protein: CASSRGGTLQETQYF. The CDR3 DNA follows: TGTGCCAGCAGCCGCGGGGGAACCCTACAAGAGACCCAGTACTTC.

This clonotype came up a few times. CDR3 protein: CASRSATNQETQYF. The CDR3 DNA reads TGTGCCAGCAGAAGTGCGACCAACCAAGAGACCCAGTACTTC. This rearrangement joins TRBV19 to TRBJ2-5, with no clear D. Trimming left V 9 bases short and J 0 bases short, with 14 bases between. The CDR3 sequence is 14 residues long. The germline V gene encodes CDR1 LNHDA and CDR2 SQIVND (reference sequence).

The V and J genes are TRBV20-1 and TRBJ2-7, with D unclear. V was cut by 6 bases and J by 3 bases, with 18 bases left in between. Germline V gives CDR1 DFQATT, CDR2 SNEGSKA (reference sequence). This CDR3 is built from 14 residues. The CDR3 here is CSALDGHTNYEQYF. CDR3 sequence (DNA): TGCAGTGCCCTTGACGGCCACACCAACTACGAGCAGTACTTC.

In its sample, this clonotype was seen a few times. The chain joins TRBV30 to TRBJ2-3; 10 bases agree with TRBD2. Unmatched junction bases numbered 7, after V lost 1 base and J lost 6 bases. Looked up from germline, CDR1 is GTSNPN and CDR2 is SVGIG (reference sequence). This CDR3 is built from 15 residues. In DNA form, the CDR3 reads TGTGCCTGGAGTGGCCCTAGCGGGGGTTGGGATACGCAGTATTTT. Translation: CAWSGPSGGWDTQYF. Together with reference TRBV30 and TRBJ2-3, the CDR3 gives the full variable domain: SQTIHQWPATLVQPVGSPLSLECTVEGTSNPNLYWYRQAAGRGLQLLFYSVGIGQISSEVPQNLSASRPQDRQFILSSKKLLLSDSGFYLCAWSGPSGGWDTQYFGPGTRLTVL.

Details on this clonotype: One base away lies a much larger clone, so this may be a sequencing read error. The V gene is TRBV7-9, the J gene TRBJ2-1, with TRBD1 as a possible D gene (5 bases). CDR1 SEHNR and CDR2 FQNEAQ come from the germline V gene (reference sequence). This CDR3 spans 16 amino acids. The CDR3 spells CSSSSPGQGHSHEQFF. As DNA, the CDR3 is TGTTCCAGCAGCTCCCCGGGTCAGGGCCATTCCCATGAGCAGTTCTTC.

This clonotype has more than one count but fewer than ten. This chain joins TRBV12-3 or TRBV12-4 and TRBJ1-2; 10 bases agree with TRBD1. The ends lost 3 bases at V and 2 bases at J; junction bases unmatched: 3. The CDR3 is made up of 15 amino acids. The CDR3 DNA reads TGTGCCAGCAGTTTGGGACAGGGGCCCAACTATGGCTACACCTTC. Residues: CASSLGQGPNYGYTF.

The chain is built from TRBV11-2 and TRBJ2-1; 10 nucleotides line up with TRBD2. V trimming: 4 bases; J trimming: 6 bases; junction bases outside the gene matches: 18. The CDR3 consists of 19 residues. Germline V gene sequence: CDR1 SGHAT, CDR2 FQNNGV. This chain's CDR3 is CASSSRGRDRPSGSNEQFF. In nucleotides, the CDR3 is TGTGCCAGCAGCTCCAGGGGTCGGGATCGGCCTAGCGGGAGCAATGAGCAGTTCTTC. The variable domain in full, with the rest retrieved from reference TRBV11-2 and TRBJ2-1, is EAGVAQSPRYKIIEKRQSVAFWCNPISGHATLYWYQQILGQGPKLLIQFQNNGVVDDSQLPKDRFSAERLKGVDSTLKIQPAKLEDSAVYLCASSSRGRDRPSGSNEQFFGPGTRLTVL.

The chain links TRBV29-1 to TRBJ1-2, with TRBD1 matching over 9 bases. This CDR3 spans 13 amino acids. Germline loops: CDR1 SQVTM, CDR2 ANQGSEA. Trimming cost V 7 bases and J 2 bases; bases outside gene matches: 5. The CDR3 loop reads CSAGQGPNYGYTF. The CDR3 bases are TGCAGCGCGGGACAGGGCCCCAACTATGGCTACACCTTC.

This clonotype was seen a handful of times. J is TRBJ1-6 and V is TRBV29-1; 7 bases agree with TRBD1. This CDR3 spans 14 amino acids. Germline lookup yields CDR1 SQVTM and CDR2 ANQGSEA. Losses at the gene ends were 7 bases for V and 9 bases for J; bases not matched to a gene: 12. This CDR3 reads CSASEGTVSSPLHF. The CDR3 coding sequence is TGCAGCGCCTCGGAGGGGACAGTTTCTTCACCCCTCCACTTT.

The chain is built from TRBV5-4 and TRBJ2-2; perhaps TRBD2 as D (6 bases). Trimming removed 3 bases from V and 2 bases from J, with 14 bases in between. This CDR3 is 16 amino acids long. Germline CDR1 is SGHNT and CDR2 is YYREEE (reference sequence). DNA of the CDR3: TGTGCCAGCAGCTGGGGACTCGAACTTAACACCGGGGAGCTGTTTTTT. Translating it yields CASSWGLELNTGELFF. Complete variable domain (other parts from reference TRBV5-4 and TRBJ2-2): ETGVTQSPTHLIKTRGQQVTLRCSSQSGHNTVSWYQQALGQGPQFIFQYYREEENGRGNFPPRFSGLQFPNYSSELNVNALELDDSALYLCASSWGLELNTGELFFGEGSRLTVL.

V gene TRBV2 combines with J gene TRBJ2-2; tentatively, D is TRBD2 (6 bases). Trimming took 6 bases from V and 4 from J, leaving 18 bases between them. This CDR3 is 16 amino acids long. Germline CDR1 SNHLY, CDR2 FYNNEI. CDR3 sequence reads: CASRREGGSGTGELFF. The DNA for the CDR3 is TGTGCCAGCAGGAGAGAAGGAGGGAGTGGCACCGGGGAGCTGTTTTTT. The full variable domain, with the rest looked up from reference TRBV2 and TRBJ2-2, is EPEVTQTPSHQVTQMGQEVILRCVPISNHLYFYWYRQILGQKVEFLVSFYNNEISEKSEIFDDQFSVERPDGSNFTLKIRSTKLEDSAMYFCASRREGGSGTGELFFGEGSRLTVL.

This clonotype was detected a few times. The gene calls are TRBV7-2 and TRBJ2-1; 9 bases align to TRBD2. The CDR3 loop spans 15 amino acids. The junction had 4 bases not matched to a gene; V was cut back by 1 base and J by 6 bases. The germline CDR1 and CDR2 sequences are SGHTA and FQGNSA. The CDR3 sequence: CASSLGGGGFNEQFF. The CDR3, as DNA: TGTGCCAGCAGCTTAGGCGGGGGGGGTTTCAATGAGCAGTTCTTC.

This clonotype was recorded a few times. The chain joins TRBV2 to TRBJ2-7; maybe TRBD1 (6 bases). The CDR3 consists of 13 residues. With 4 bases removed from V and 7 bases from J, the gap between germline ends came to 14 bases. CDR1 is SNHLY, CDR2 FYNNEI, per germline. In nucleotides, the CDR3 is TGTGCCAGCAGTGGGCCAGGGGCCGCGGAGCAGTACTTC. This codes for CASSGPGAAEQYF.

This clonotype was recorded at least ten times. V and J are TRBV29-1 and TRBJ2-1; either TRBD1 or TRBD2 may supply D (5 bases each). The CDR3 has 15 residues. Looked up from germline, CDR1 is SQVTM and CDR2 is ANQGSEA. Between the trimmed V and J ends, which lost 1 base and 5 bases, there was a span of 15 bases. The CDR3: CSVEVSGTSHNEQFF. The CDR3 nucleotides read TGCAGCGTTGAAGTCTCCGGGACGTCGCACAATGAGCAGTTCTTC.

The table lists this clonotype with many counts. This chain links TRBV10-3 with TRBJ2-7; maybe TRBD2 (5 bases). Trimming left V 6 bases short and J 3 bases short, with 9 bases between. Germline loops: CDR1 ENHRY, CDR2 SYGVKD. This CDR3 is built from 12 residues. The CDR3 DNA is TGTGCCATCAGCCCGGACTTCTACGAGCAGTACTTC. Amino acid sequence: CAISPDFYEQYF.